The next 17 T cell receptor beta chains were all read from a single sample in a study of blood T cell repertoires in COVID-19 (TCRdb year 2020). Library prep was done by the immunoSEQ multiplex PCR assay. TCRdb retrieved this table from immuneACCESS and kept in-frame rearrangements only. Not all clones are present; in checked studies, unresolved V genes account for under half, and no reason is known for the remainder. The sample yields approximately 360,000 clones; about 89% were counted once. Roughly 1.2% of the sample is held by the ten biggest clonotypes. The sample comprised peripheral blood. The receptor source for this set is a man aged 35 to 55 with acute or convalescent COVID-19.

J is TRBJ1-1 and V is TRBV5-4, with TRBD1 as a possible D gene (5 bases). The germline V gene encodes CDR1 SGHNT and CDR2 YYREEE (reference sequence). V lost 4 bases to trimming and J lost 8 bases, with 12 bases between them. The CDR3 has 12 residues. This CDR3 is CASSPGSSEAFF. As DNA, the CDR3 is TGTGCCAGCAGCCCAGGGTCTTCGGAAGCTTTCTTT.

This chain uses TRBV15 with TRBJ2-7, with D uncertain. This CDR3 is 16 amino acids long. Per germline, CDR1 LNHNV and CDR2 YYDKDF (reference sequence). V was clipped by 0 bases and J by 2 bases, with 14 bases between them. As DNA, the CDR3 is TGTGCCACCAGCAGAGATTCCGGGTTTGGAACCTACGAGCAGTACTTC. Translated, it gives CATSRDSGFGTYEQYF.

The chain joins TRBV6-5 to TRBJ2-1, with 7 bases identical to TRBD2. Trimming cost V 2 bases and J 7 bases; bases outside gene matches: 5. The germline V gene encodes CDR1 MNHEY and CDR2 SVGAGI. CDR3 length: 14 residues. The CDR3 DNA is TGTGCCAGCAGTTACGGGAGGGGCCCAAATGAGCAGTTCTTC. Its protein product is CASSYGRGPNEQFF.

This clone has only a few counts. The genes are TRBV6-5 and TRBJ2-7; TRBD1 aligns across 7 bases. CDR1 and CDR2 (germline): MNHEY, SVGAGI. This CDR3 is 13 amino acids long. Losses at the gene ends were 6 bases for V and 2 bases for J; bases not matched to a gene: 4. The DNA for the CDR3 is TGTGCCAGCAGCACCGGGACAGCCTACGAGCAGTACTTC. Translating gives CASSTGTAYEQYF.

This chain uses TRBV28 with TRBJ2-3; the D gene is possibly TRBD1 (6 bases). V lost 6 bases and J 2 bases, leaving 12 bases between the germline ends. Per germline, CDR1 MDHEN and CDR2 SYDVKM. CDR3 length: 14 residues. CDR3 coding DNA: TGTGCCAGCAGGGAACAGGGACCCACAGATACGCAGTATTTT. This encodes CASREQGPTDTQYF.

The chain employs TRBV7-6 and TRBJ2-3; D might be TRBD1 (5 bases). V was cut by 1 base and J by 2 bases, with 13 bases left in between. The CDR3 is 16 amino acids. Germline V gene data show CDR1 as SGHVS and CDR2 as FNYEAQ. The CDR3 sequence: CASSLVQARSTDTQYF. As DNA, the CDR3 is TGTGCCAGCAGCTTAGTACAGGCGAGATCCACAGATACGCAGTATTTT.

A few counts support this clone. The genes are TRBV7-2 and TRBJ1-1; no clear D. This CDR3 has 16 amino acids. Germline V gene lookup returns CDR1 SGHTA and CDR2 FQGNSA. Between the trimmed V and J ends, which lost 4 bases and 1 base, there was a span of 16 bases. CDR3 in DNA: TGTGCCAGCAGCTCCGACACCTTCCCGAAGAACACTGAAGCTTTCTTT. Protein sequence: CASSSDTFPKNTEAFF.

V is TRBV4-2 and J is TRBJ2-2; 9 nucleotides align to TRBD2. Germline lookup yields CDR1 LGHNA and CDR2 YNFKEQ. This CDR3 is 15 amino acids long. V shed 4 bases, J shed 5 bases, and the junction held 5 bases outside the gene matches. CDR3 DNA: TGTGCCAGCAGCCCTCCGGGACTAGCAACCGGGGAGCTGTTTTTT. It yields the protein CASSPPGLATGELFF.

The chain combines TRBV9 with TRBJ1-5; D uncertain. Germline V CDR1 and CDR2: SGDLS, YYNGEE. CDR3 size: 14 residues. Deletions cut 3 bases from V and 3 bases from J, with 10 bases between. CDR3 coding DNA: TGTGCCAGCAGCGACGGGAGATCCAATCAGCCCCAGCATTTT. It codes for CASSDGRSNQPQHF.

The CDR3 loop is CASSLQSAGTAQEKLFF. CDR3 sequence (DNA): TGTGCCAGCAGCTTACAGTCGGCCGGGACAGCTCAAGAAAAACTGTTTTTT. The genes are TRBV7-8 and TRBJ1-4, with TRBD1 identical over 7 bases. Germline values: CDR1 SGHVS, CDR2 FQNEAQ. CDR3 size: 17 residues. With V trimmed by 2 bases and J by 8 bases, 14 bases remained unmatched. Drawing the rest from reference TRBV7-8 and TRBJ1-4, the complete variable domain is GAGVSQSPRYKVAKRGQDVALRCDPISGHVSLFWYQQALGQGPEFLTYFQNEAQLDKSGLPSDRFFAERPEGSVSTLKIQRTQQEDSAVYLCASSLQSAGTAQEKLFFGSGTQLSVL.

This chain links TRBV10-3 with TRBJ2-1; TRBD2 might be the D (5 bases). Germline-derived CDR1 and CDR2 are ENHRY and SYGVKD. The CDR3 totals 13 residues. The V gene lost 6 bases and the J gene lost 6 bases, with 12 bases spanning the gap. The chain's CDR3 is CAIRPLARNEQFF. The CDR3 bases are TGTGCCATCAGGCCGCTAGCTCGCAATGAGCAGTTCTTC.

The V gene is TRBV18, the J gene TRBJ1-3; 7 nucleotides agree with TRBD1. The CDR3 runs 17 residues. V trimming: 2 bases; J trimming: 1 base; junction bases outside the gene matches: 8. The germline V gene encodes CDR1 KGHSH and CDR2 LQKENI. This chain's CDR3 is CASSPYTGARSGNTIYF. CDR3 DNA sequence: TGTGCCAGCTCACCATACACAGGGGCTCGGTCTGGAAACACCATATATTTT.

This chain uses TRBV9 with TRBJ1-2; perhaps TRBD1 as D (6 bases). Germline V lookup: CDR1 SGDLS, CDR2 YYNGEE. Trimming cost V 4 bases and J 0 bases, with 19 bases left between them. The CDR3 is made up of 17 amino acids. CDR3 residues: CASSTAGQTRANYGYTF. The CDR3 DNA reads TGTGCCAGCAGCACCGCCGGACAGACCCGGGCTAACTATGGCTACACCTTC.

This sequence joins TRBV7-2 and TRBJ2-1; 11 bases match TRBD2. CDR1 is SGHTA, CDR2 FQGNSA, per germline. The V gene end was trimmed by 1 base and the J gene end by 4 bases; junction bases not matched to a gene: 12. The CDR3 has 19 amino acids. The CDR3 reads CASSLVLAASGRSYNEQFF. CDR3 DNA sequence: TGTGCCAGCAGCTTAGTGTTAGCCGCTAGCGGGAGGTCATACAATGAGCAGTTCTTC.

This clone was seen a single time. This rearrangement joins TRBV7-9 to TRBJ2-3, with D perhaps matching TRBD1 (5 bases). The germline V gene encodes CDR1 SEHNR and CDR2 FQNEAQ (reference sequence). The CDR3 covers 15 residues. Trimming pared 5 bases from V and 0 bases from J, leaving 12 bases between. CDR3 sequence: CASSTGHRSTDTQYF. CDR3 nucleotide sequence: TGTGCCAGCAGCACAGGACACCGAAGCACAGATACGCAGTATTTT.

This chain uses TRBV5-1 with TRBJ1-1; 11 nucleotides match TRBD1. V was pared by 0 bases and J by 3 bases, with 7 bases of the junction left unmatched. The germline V gene encodes CDR1 SGHRS and CDR2 YFSETQ. This CDR3 has 17 amino acids. The chain's CDR3 is CASSLVRTGGSYTEAFF. The CDR3 DNA sequence: TGCGCCAGCAGCTTGGTACGGACAGGGGGCTCTTACACTGAAGCTTTCTTT.

This rearrangement joins TRBV6-5 to TRBJ2-1; D may be TRBD2 (5 bases). The CDR3 has 15 residues. CDR1 and CDR2 (germline): MNHEY, SVGAGI. The V gene lost 2 bases and the J gene lost 2 bases, with 10 bases spanning the gap. The CDR3 DNA reads TGTGCCAGCAGTTACACTAGATACACCTACAATGAGCAGTTCTTC. Translation gives CASSYTRYTYNEQFF.